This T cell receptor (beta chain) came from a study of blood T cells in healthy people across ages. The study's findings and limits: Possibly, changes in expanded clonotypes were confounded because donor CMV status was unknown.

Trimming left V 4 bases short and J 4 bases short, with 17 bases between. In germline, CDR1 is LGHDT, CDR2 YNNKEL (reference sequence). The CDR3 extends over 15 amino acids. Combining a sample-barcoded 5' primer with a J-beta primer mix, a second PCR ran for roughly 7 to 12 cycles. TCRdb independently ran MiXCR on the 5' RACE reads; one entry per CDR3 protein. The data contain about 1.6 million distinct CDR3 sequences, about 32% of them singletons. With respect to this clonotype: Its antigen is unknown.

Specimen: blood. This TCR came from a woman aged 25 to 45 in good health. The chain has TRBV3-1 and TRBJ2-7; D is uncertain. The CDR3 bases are TGTGCCAGCAGCCCGTCGGTTCTCTCTGGGTACGAGCAGTACTTC. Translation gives CASSPSVLSGYEQYF.